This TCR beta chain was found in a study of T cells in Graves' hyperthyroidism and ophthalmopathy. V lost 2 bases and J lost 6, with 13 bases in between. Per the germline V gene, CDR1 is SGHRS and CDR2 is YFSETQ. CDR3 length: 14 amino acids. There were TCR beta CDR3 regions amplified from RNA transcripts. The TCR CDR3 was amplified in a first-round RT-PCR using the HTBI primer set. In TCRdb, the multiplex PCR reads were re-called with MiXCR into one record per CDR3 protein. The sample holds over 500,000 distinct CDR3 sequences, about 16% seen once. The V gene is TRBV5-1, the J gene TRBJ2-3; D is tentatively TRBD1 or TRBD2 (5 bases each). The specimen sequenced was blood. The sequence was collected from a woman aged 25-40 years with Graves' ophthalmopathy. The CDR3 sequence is CASSLGTKGDTQYF. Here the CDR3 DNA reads TGCGCCAGCAGCTTAGGGACCAAAGGGGATACGCAGTATTTT.